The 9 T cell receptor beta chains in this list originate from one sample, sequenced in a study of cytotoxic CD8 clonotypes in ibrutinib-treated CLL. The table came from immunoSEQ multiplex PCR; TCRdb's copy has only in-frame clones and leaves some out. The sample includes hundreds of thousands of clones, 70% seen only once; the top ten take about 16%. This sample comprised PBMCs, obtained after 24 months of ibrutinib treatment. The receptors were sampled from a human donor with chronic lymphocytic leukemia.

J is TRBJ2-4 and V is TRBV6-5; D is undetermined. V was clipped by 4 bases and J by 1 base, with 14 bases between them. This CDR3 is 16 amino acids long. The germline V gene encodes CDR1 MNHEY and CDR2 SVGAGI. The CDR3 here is CASSLSPEGAKNIQYF. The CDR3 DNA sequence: TGTGCCAGCAGTTTATCCCCCGAAGGGGCCAAAAACATTCAGTACTTC.

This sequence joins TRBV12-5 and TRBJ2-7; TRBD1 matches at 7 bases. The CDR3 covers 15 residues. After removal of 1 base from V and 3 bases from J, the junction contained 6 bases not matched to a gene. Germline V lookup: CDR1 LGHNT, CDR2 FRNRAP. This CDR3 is CASGLGYGDSYEQYF. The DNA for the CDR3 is TGTGCTAGTGGTTTGGGCTATGGGGACAGCTACGAGCAGTACTTC.

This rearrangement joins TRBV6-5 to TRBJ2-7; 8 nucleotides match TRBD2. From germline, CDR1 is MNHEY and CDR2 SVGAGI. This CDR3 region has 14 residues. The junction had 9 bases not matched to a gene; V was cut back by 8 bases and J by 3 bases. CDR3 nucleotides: TGTGCCAGCGCAAGAGGCGGGAGGAACTACGAGCAGTACTTC. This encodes CASARGGRNYEQYF.

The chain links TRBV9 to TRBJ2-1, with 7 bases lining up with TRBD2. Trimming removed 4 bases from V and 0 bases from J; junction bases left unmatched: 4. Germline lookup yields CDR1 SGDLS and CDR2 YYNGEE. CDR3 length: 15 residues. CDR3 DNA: TGTGCCAGCAGCCTTACTAGCGACTCCTACAATGAGCAGTTCTTC. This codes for CASSLTSDSYNEQFF.

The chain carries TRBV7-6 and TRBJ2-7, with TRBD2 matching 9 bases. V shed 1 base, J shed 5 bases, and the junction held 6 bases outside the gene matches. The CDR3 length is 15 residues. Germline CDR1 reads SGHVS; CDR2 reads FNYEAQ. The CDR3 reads CASSLVGTSFDEQYF. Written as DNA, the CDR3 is TGTGCCAGCAGCTTAGTAGGGACTAGCTTCGACGAGCAGTACTTC.

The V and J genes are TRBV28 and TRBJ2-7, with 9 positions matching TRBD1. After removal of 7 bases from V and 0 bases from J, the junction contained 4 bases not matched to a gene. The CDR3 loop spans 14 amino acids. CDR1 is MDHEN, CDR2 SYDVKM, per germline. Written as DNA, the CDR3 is TGTGCCAGCATCCCGGACAGGGGCTCCTACGAGCAGTACTTC. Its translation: CASIPDRGSYEQYF.

The CDR3: CASSSPNYGYTF. The CDR3 DNA reads as TGTGCCAGCAGTTCGCCCAACTATGGCTACACCTTC. This rearrangement joins TRBV28 to TRBJ1-2; D gene ambiguous. The V end lost 4 bases, the J end lost 2 bases, and 5 bases lay between the germline ends. This CDR3 spans 12 amino acids. Germline V gene sequence: CDR1 MDHEN, CDR2 SYDVKM.

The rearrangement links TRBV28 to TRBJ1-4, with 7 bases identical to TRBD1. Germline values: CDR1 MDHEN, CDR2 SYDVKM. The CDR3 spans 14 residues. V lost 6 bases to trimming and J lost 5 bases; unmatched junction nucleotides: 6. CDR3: CASSRTGANEKLFF. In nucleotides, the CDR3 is TGTGCCAGCAGCAGGACAGGTGCAAATGAAAAACTGTTTTTT.

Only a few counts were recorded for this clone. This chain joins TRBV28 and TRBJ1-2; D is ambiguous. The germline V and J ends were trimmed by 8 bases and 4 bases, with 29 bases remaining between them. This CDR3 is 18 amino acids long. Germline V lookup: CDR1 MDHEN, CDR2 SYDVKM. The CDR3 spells CASHPGPRTRGLSYGYTF. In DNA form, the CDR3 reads TGTGCCAGCCACCCCGGCCCACGGACTCGTGGGCTGAGCTATGGCTACACCTTC.